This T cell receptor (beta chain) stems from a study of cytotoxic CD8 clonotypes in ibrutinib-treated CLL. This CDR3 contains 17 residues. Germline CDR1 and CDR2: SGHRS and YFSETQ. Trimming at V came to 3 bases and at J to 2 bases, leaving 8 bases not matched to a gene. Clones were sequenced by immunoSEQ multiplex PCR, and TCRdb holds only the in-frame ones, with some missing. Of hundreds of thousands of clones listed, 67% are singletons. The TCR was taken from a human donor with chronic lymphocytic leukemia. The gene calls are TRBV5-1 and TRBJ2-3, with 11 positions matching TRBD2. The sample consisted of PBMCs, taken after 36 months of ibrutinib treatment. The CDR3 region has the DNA TGCGCCAGCAGCTCCATAGCGGGGGGGCTGCTCACAGATACGCAGTATTTT. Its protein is CASSSIAGGLLTDTQYF. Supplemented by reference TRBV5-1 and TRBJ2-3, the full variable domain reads KAGVTQTPRYLIKTRGQQVTLSCSPISGHRSVSWYQQTPGQGLQFLFEYFSETQRNKGNFPGRFSGRQFSNSRSEMNVSTLELGDSALYLCASSSIAGGLLTDTQYFGPGTRLTVL.